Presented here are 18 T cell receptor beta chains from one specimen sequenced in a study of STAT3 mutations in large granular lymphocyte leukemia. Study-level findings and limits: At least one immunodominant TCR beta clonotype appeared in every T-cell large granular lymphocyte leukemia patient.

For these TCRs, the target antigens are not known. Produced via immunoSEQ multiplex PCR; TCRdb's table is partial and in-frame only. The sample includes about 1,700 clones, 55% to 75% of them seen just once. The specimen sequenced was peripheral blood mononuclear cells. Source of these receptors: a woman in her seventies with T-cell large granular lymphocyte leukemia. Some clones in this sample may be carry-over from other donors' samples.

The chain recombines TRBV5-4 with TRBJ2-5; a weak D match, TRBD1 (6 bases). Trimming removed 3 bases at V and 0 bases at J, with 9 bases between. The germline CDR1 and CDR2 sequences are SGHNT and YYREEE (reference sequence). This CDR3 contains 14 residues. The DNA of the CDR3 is TGTGCCAGCAGCTACCGGGACAACCAAGAGACCCAGTACTTC. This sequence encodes CASSYRDNQETQYF.

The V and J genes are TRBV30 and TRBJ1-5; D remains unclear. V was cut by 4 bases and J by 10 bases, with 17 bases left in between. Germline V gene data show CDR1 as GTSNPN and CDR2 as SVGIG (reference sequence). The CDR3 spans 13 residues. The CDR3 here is CAWTQGPGGPQHF. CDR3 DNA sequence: TGTGCCTGGACCCAAGGGCCAGGTGGCCCCCAGCATTTT.

The CDR3 region has the DNA TGTGCCTGGAGGGTCGGTACCCAAGAGACCCAGTACTTC. Translating it yields CAWRVGTQETQYF. J is TRBJ2-5 and V is TRBV30, with D uncertain. CDR1 is GTSNPN and CDR2 is SVGIG in the germline V gene (reference sequence). This CDR3 contains 13 residues. V was pared by 3 bases and J by 1 base, with 9 bases between.

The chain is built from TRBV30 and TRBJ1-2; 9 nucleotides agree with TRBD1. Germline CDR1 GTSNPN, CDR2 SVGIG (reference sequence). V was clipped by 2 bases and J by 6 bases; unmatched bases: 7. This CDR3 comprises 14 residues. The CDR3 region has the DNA TGTGCCTGGAGTCCCGGACAGGGGCTCCATGGCTACACCTTC. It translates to CAWSPGQGLHGYTF.

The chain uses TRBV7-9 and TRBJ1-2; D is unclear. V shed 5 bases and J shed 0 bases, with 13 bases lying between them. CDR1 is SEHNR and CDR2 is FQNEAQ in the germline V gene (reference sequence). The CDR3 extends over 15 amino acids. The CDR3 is CASSLDGFSNYGYTF. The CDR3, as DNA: TGTGCCAGCAGCCTGGACGGGTTCTCTAACTATGGCTACACCTTC.

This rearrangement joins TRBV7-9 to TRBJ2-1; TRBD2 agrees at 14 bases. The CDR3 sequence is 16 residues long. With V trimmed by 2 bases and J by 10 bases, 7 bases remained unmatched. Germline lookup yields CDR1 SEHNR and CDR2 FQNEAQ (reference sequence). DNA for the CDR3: TGTGCCAGCAGCTTAACAGGGACTAGCGGGAGAGGCGAGCAGTTCTTC. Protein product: CASSLTGTSGRGEQFF.

DNA of the CDR3: TGTGCCAGCAGTGACGCGGAGAATGAGCAGTTCTTC. Translating gives CASSDAENEQFF. The chain recombines TRBV6-4 with TRBJ2-1; D is ambiguous. CDR3 length: 12 residues. V was shortened by 2 bases and J by 7 bases, with 6 bases between the two germline ends. Per the germline V gene, CDR1 is MRHNA and CDR2 is SNTAGT.

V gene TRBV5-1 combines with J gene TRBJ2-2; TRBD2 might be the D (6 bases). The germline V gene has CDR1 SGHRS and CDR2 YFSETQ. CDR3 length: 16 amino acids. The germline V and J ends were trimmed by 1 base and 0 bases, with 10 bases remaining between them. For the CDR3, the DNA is TGCGCCAGCAGCTTGTCGGGAGAAGCGAACACCGGGGAGCTGTTTTTT. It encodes CASSLSGEANTGELFF. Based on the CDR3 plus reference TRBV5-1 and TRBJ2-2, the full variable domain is KAGVTQTPRYLIKTRGQQVTLSCSPISGHRSVSWYQQTPGQGLQFLFEYFSETQRNKGNFPGRFSGRQFSNSRSEMNVSTLELGDSALYLCASSLSGEANTGELFFGEGSRLTVL.

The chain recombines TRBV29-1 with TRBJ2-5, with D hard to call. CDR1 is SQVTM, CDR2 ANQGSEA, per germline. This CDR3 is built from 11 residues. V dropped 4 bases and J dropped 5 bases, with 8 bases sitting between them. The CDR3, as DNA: TGCAGCGTTGCTGGGCGCGAGACCCAGTACTTC. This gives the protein CSVAGRETQYF.

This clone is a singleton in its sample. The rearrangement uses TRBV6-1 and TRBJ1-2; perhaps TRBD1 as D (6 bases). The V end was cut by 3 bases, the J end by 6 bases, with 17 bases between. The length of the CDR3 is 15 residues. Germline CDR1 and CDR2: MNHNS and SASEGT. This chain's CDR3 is CASSDPALGGDGYTF. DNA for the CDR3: TGTGCCAGCAGTGACCCCGCATTAGGGGGGGATGGCTACACCTTC.

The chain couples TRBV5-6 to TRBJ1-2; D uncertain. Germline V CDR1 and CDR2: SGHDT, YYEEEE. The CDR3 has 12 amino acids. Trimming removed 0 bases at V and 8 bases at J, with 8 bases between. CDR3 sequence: CASSLGERGYTF. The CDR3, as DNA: TGTGCCAGCAGCTTGGGAGAAAGGGGCTACACCTTC.

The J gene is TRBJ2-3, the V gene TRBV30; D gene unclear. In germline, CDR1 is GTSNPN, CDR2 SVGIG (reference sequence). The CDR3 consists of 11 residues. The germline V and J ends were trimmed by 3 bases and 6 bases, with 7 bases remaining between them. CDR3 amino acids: CAWRLGDTQYF. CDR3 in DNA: TGTGCCTGGAGGCTGGGGGATACGCAGTATTTT. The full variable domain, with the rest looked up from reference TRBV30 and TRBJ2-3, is SQTIHQWPATLVQPVGSPLSLECTVEGTSNPNLYWYRQAAGRGLQLLFYSVGIGQISSEVPQNLSASRPQDRQFILSSKKLLLSDSGFYLCAWRLGDTQYFGPGTRLTVL.

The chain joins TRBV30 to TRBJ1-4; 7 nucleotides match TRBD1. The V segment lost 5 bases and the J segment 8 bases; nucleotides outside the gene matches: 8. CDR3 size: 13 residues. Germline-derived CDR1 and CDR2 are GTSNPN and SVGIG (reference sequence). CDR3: CAWGEGAKEKLFF. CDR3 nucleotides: TGTGCCTGGGGGGAGGGGGCGAAGGAAAAACTGTTTTTT.

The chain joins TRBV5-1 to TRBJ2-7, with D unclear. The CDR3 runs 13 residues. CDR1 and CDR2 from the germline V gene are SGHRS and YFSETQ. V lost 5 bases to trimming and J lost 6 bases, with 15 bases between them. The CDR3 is CASRRGEFGEQYF. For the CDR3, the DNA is TGCGCCAGCAGGAGAGGAGAGTTTGGCGAGCAGTACTTC.

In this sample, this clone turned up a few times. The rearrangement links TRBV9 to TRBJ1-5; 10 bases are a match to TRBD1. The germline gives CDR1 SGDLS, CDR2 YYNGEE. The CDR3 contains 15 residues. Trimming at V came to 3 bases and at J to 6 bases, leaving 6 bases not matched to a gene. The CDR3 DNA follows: TGTGCCAGCAGCGGAGGGGGGACAGGGGTTCAGCCCCAGCATTTT. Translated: CASSGGGTGVQPQHF.

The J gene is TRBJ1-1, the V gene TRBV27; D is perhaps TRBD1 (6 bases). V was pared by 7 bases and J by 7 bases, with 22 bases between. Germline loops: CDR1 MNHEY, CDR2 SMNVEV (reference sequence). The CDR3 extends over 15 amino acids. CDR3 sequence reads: CASKPTLRGVVEAFF. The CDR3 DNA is TGTGCCAGCAAACCCACCTTGAGGGGGGTGGTTGAAGCTTTCTTT.

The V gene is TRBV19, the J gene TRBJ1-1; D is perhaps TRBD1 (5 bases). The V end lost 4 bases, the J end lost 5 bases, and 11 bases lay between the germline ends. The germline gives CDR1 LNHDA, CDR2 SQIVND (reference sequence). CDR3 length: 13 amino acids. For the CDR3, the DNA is TGTGCCAGTAGTAGGGAGGGGAGGACTGAAGCTTTCTTT. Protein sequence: CASSREGRTEAFF.

The CDR3 here is CASSYGVNSYEQYF. The CDR3, as DNA: TGTGCCAGCAGTTACGGGGTGAACTCCTACGAGCAGTACTTC. The chain uses TRBV6-6 and TRBJ2-7, with no clear D. Germline V lookup: CDR1 MNHNY, CDR2 SVGAGI (reference sequence). Trimming took 2 bases from V and 0 from J, leaving 8 bases between them. The CDR3 consists of 14 residues.